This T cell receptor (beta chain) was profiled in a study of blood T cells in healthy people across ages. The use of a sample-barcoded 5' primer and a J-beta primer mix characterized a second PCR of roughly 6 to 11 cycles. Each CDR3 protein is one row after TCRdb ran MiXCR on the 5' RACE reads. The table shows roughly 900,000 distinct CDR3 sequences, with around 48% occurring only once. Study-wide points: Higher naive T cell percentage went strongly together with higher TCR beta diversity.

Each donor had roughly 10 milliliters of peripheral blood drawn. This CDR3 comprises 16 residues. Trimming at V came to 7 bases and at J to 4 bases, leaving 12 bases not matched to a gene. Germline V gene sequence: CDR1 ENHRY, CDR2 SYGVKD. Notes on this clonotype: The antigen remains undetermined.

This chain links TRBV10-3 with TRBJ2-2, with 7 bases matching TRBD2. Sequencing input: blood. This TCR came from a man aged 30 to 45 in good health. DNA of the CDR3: TGTGCCATCACCCGAGACGGGGGAGGGAGCACCGGGGAGCTGTTTTTT. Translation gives CAITRDGGGSTGELFF.